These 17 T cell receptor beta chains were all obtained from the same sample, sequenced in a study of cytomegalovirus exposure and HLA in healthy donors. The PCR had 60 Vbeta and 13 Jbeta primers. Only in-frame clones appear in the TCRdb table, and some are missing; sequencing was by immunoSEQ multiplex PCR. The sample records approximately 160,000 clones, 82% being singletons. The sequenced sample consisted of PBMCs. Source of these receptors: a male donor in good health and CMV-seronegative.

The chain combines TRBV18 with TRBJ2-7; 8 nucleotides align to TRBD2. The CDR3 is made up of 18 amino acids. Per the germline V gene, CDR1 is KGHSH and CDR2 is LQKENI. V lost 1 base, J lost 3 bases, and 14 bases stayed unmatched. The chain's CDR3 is CASSPRYLAGPGDYEQYF. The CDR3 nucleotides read TGTGCCAGCTCACCACGGTACCTAGCGGGCCCTGGAGACTACGAGCAGTACTTC.

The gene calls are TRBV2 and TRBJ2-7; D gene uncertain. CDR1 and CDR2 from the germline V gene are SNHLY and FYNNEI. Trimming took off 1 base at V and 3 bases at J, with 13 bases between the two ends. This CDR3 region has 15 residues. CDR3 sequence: CASSEGQVLLYEQYF. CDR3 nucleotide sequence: TGTGCCAGCAGTGAAGGGCAGGTTCTCCTCTACGAGCAGTACTTC.

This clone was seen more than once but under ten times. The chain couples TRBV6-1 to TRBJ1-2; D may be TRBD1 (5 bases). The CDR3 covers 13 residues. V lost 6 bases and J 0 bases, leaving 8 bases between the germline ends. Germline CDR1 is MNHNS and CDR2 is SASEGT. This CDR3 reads CASRIQANYGYTF. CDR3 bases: TGTGCCAGCAGGATACAGGCTAACTATGGCTACACCTTC.

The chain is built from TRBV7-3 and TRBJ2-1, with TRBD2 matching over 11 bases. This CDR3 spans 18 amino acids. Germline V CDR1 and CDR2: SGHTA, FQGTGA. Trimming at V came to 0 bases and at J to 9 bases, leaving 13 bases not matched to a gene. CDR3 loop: CASSLTQLLLAGAGEQFF. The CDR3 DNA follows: TGTGCCAGCAGCTTAACGCAATTATTACTAGCGGGAGCGGGTGAGCAGTTCTTC.

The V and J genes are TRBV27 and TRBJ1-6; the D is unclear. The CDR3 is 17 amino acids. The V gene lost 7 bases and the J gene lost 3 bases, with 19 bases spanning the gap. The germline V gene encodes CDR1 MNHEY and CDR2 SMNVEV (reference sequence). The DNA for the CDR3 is TGTGCCAGCACACCCCAAGGGCGGACTCTCTATAATTCACCCCTCCACTTT. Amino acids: CASTPQGRTLYNSPLHF.

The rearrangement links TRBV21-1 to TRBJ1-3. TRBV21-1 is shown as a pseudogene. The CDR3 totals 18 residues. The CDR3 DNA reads TGTGCCAGCAGCAAAGTGAAAGAGTTGGGGGGTACTGGAAACACCATATATTTT. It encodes CASSKVKELGGTGNTIYF.

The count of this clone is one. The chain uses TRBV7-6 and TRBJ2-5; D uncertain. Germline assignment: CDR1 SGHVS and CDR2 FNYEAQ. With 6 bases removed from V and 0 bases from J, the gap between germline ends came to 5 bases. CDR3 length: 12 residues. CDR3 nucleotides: TGTGCCAGCAGGTCAAACCAAGAGACCCAGTACTTC. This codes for CASRSNQETQYF. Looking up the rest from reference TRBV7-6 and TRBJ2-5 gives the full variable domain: GAGVSQSPRYKVTKRGQDVALRCDPISGHVSLYWYRQALGQGPEFLTYFNYEAQQDKSGLPNDRFSAERPEGSISTLTIQRTEQRDSAMYRCASRSNQETQYFGPGTRLLVL.

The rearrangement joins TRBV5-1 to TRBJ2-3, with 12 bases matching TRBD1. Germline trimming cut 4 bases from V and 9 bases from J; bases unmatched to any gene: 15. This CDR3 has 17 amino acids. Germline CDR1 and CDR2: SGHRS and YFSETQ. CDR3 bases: TGCGCCAGCAGCGGAGGGACAGGGGGCCCACTTTGGGGGACGCAGTATTTT. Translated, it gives CASSGGTGGPLWGTQYF.

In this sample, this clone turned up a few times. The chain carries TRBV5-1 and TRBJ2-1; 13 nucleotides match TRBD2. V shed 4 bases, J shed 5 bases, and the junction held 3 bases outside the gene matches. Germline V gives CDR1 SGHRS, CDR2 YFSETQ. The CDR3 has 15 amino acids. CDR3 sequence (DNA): TGCGCCAGCAGCCCCGGGACTAGCGGGGACAATGAGCAGTTCTTC. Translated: CASSPGTSGDNEQFF.

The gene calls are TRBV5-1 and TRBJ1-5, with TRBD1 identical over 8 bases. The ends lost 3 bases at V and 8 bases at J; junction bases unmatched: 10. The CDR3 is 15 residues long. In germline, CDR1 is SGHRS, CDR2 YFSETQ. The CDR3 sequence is CASSSGTGGSEPQHF. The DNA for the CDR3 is TGCGCCAGCAGCTCCGGGACAGGTGGAAGTGAGCCCCAGCATTTT.

The DNA of the CDR3 is TGTGCCAGCAGCTTAGCGGGAGGAGCCTACGAGCAGTACTTC. Translation: CASSLAGGAYEQYF. The chain recombines TRBV7-8 with TRBJ2-7, with a possible D match to TRBD2 (6 bases). Trimming stripped 0 bases from V and 2 bases from J, with 8 bases between. CDR1 is SGHVS, CDR2 FQNEAQ, per germline. CDR3 length equals 14 residues.

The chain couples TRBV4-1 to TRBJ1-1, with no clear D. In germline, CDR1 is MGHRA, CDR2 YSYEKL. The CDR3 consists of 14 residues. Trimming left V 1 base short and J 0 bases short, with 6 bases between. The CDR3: CASSQGPVNTEAFF. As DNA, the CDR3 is TGCGCCAGCAGCCAAGGTCCAGTGAACACTGAAGCTTTCTTT.

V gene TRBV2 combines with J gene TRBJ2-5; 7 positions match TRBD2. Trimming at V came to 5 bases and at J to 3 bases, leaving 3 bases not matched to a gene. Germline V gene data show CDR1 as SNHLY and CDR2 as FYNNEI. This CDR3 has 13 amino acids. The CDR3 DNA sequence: TGTGCCAGCAGTCGGGGGGACGAAGAGACCCAGTACTTC. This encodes CASSRGDEETQYF. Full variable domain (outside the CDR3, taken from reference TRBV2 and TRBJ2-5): EPEVTQTPSHQVTQMGQEVILRCVPISNHLYFYWYRQILGQKVEFLVSFYNNEISEKSEIFDDQFSVERPDGSNFTLKIRSTKLEDSAMYFCASSRGDEETQYFGPGTRLLVL.

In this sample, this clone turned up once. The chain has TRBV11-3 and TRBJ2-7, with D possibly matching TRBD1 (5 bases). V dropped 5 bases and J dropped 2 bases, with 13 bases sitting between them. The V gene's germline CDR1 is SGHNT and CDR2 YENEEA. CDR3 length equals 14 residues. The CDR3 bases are TGTGCCAGCAGCCTACCGGACAAGCCCTACGAGCAGTACTTC. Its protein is CASSLPDKPYEQYF.

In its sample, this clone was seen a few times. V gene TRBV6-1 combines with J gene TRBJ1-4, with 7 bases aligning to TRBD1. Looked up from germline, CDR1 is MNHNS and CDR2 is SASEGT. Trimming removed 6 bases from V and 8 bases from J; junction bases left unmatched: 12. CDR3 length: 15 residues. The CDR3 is CASSQSGTAQEKLFF. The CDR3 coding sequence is TGTGCCAGCAGCCAATCCGGGACAGCCCAGGAAAAACTGTTTTTT.

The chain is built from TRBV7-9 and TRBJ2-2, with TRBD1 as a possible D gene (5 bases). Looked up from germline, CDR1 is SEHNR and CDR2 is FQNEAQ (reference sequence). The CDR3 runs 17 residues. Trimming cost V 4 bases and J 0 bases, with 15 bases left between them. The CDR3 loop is CASSSLTGSANTGELFF. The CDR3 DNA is TGTGCCAGCAGCTCACTAACAGGCTCCGCGAACACCGGGGAGCTGTTTTTT.

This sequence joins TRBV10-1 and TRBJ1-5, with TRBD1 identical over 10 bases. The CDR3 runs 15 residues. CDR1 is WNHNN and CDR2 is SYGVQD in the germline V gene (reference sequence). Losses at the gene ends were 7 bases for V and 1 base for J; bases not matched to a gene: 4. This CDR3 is CASTQTGGSNQPQHF. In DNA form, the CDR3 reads TGCGCCAGCACCCAGACAGGGGGCAGCAATCAGCCCCAGCATTTT.